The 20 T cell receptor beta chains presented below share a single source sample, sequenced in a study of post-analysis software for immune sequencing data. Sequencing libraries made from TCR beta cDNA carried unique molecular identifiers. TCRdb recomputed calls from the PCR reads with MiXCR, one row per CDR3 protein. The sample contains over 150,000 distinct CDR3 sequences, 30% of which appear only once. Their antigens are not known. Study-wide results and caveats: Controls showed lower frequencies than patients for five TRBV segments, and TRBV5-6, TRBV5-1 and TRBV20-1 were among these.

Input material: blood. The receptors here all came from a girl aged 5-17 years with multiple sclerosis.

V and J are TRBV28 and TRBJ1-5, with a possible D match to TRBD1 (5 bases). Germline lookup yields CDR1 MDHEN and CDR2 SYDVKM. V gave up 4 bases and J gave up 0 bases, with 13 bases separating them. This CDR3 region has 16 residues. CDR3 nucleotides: TGTGCCAGCAGTTCCGTAAGGGGCTTTAGCAATCAGCCCCAGCATTTT. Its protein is CASSSVRGFSNQPQHF.

Written as DNA, the CDR3 is TGTGCCAGCAGTTATGGCGGCGCCGGGACGCATCGCAATGAGCAGTTCTTC. As protein: CASSYGGAGTHRNEQFF. This chain connects TRBV28 to TRBJ2-1; possibly TRBD1 or TRBD2 for D (5 bases each). This CDR3 has 17 residues. Trimming pared 4 bases from V and 6 bases from J, leaving 22 bases between. Germline loops: CDR1 MDHEN, CDR2 SYDVKM.

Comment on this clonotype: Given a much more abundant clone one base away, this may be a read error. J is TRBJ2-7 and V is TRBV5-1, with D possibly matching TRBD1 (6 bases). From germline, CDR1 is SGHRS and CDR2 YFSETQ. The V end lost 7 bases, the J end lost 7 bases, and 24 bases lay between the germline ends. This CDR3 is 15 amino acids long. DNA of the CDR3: TGCGCCAGCGGAATAGGGGGAAGCTCCTACAATGAGCAGTACTTC. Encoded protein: CASGIGGSSYNEQYF.

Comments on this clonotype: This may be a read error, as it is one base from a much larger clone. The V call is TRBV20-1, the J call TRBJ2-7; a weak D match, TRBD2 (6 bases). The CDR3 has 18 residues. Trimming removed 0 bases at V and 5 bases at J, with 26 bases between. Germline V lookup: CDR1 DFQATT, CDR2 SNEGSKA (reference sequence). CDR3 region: CSARDQEGLLDKFNEQYF. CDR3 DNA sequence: TGCAGTGCTAGAGATCAGGAGGGCCTTCTGGACAAGTTTAACGAGCAGTACTTC.

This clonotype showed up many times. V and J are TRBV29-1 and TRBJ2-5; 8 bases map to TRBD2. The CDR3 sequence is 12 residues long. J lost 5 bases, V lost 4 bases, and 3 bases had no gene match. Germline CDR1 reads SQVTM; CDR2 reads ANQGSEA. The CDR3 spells CSVGGGGETQYF. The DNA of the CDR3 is TGCAGCGTTGGCGGCGGGGGGGAGACCCAGTACTTC.

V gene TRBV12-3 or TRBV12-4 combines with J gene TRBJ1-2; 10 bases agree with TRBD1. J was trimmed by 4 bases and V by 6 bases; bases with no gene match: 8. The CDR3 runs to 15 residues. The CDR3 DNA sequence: TGTGCCAGCAGGTCCCGGGACAGGGGACCCTATGGCTACACCTTC. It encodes CASRSRDRGPYGYTF.

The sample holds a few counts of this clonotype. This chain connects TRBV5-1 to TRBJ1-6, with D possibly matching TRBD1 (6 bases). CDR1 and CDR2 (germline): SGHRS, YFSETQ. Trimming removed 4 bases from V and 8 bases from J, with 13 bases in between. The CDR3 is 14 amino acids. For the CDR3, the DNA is TGCGCCAGCAGCGGTCGAGGGGGGGATTCACCCCTCCACTTT. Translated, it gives CASSGRGGDSPLHF.

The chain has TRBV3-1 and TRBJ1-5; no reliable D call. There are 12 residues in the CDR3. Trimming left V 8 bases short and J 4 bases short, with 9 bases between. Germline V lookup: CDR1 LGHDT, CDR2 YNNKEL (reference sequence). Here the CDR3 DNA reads TGTGCCAGCGGAAGAGAAAATCAGCCCCAGCATTTT. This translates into CASGRENQPQHF.

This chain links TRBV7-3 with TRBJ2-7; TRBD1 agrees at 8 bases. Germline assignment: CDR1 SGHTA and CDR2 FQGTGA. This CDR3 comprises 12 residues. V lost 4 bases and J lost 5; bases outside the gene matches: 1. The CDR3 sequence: CASSSGGDEQYF. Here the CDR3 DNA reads TGTGCCAGCAGCTCAGGGGGCGACGAGCAGTACTTC.

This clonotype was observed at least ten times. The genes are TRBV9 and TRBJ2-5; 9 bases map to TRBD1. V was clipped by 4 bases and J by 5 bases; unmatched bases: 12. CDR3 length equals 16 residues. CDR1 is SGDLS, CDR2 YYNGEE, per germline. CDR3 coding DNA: TGTGCCAGCAGCCTCGAGCCGGGACAGGGATACGAGACCCAGTACTTC. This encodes CASSLEPGQGYETQYF.

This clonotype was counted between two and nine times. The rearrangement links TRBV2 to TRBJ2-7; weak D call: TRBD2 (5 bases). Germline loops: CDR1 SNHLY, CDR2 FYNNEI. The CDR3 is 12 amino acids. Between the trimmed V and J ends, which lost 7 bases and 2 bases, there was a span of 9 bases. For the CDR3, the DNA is TGTGCCAGCACGCAGGAGGCCTACGAGCAGTACTTC. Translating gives CASTQEAYEQYF.

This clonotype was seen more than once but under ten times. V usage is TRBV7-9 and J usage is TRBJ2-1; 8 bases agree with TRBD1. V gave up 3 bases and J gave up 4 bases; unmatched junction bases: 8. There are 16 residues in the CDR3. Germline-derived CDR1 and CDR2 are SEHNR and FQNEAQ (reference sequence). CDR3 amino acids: CASSFDRTGRYNEQFF. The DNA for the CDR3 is TGTGCCAGCAGCTTTGACAGGACAGGGAGATACAATGAGCAGTTCTTC. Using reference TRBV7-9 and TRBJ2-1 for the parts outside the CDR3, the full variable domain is DTGVSQNPRHKITKRGQNVTFRCDPISEHNRLYWYRQTLGQGPEFLTYFQNEAQLEKSRLLSDRFSAERPKGSFSTLEIQRTEQGDSAMYLCASSFDRTGRYNEQFFGPGTRLTVL.

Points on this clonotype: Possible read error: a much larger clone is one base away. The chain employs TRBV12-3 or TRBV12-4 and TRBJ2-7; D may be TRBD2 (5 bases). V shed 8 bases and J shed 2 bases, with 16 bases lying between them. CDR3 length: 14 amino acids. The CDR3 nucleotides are TGTGCCAGCGCGAGCGCAGGAGGAGCCTACGAGCAGTACTTC. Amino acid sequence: CASASAGGAYEQYF.

CDR3 coding DNA: TGTGCCAGCGGAAAAGGCAGGGGAGGGGAAAAACTGTTTTTT. Encoded protein: CASGKGRGGEKLFF. V and J are TRBV7-9 and TRBJ1-4; possibly TRBD1 for D (6 bases). V lost 8 bases to trimming and J lost 8 bases, with 18 bases between them. The length of the CDR3 is 14 residues. Germline assignment: CDR1 SEHNR and CDR2 FQNEAQ (reference sequence).

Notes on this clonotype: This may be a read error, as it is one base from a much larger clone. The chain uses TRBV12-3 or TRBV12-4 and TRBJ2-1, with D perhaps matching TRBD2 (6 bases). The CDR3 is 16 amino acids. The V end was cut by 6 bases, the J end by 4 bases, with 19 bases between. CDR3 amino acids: CASSFYGGREYNEQFF. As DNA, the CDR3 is TGTGCCAGCAGCTTCTATGGGGGGAGAGAGTACAATGAGCAGTTCTTC.

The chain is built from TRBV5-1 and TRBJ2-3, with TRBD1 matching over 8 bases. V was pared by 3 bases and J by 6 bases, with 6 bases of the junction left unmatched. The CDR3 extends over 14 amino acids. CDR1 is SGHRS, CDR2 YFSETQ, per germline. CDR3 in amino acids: CASSSGQVRDTQYF. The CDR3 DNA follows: TGCGCCAGCAGCTCGGGACAGGTTCGTGATACGCAGTATTTT.

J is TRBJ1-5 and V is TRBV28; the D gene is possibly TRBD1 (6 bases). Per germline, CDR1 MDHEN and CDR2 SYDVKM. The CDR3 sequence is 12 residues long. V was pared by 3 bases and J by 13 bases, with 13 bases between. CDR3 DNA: TGTGCCAGCAGTTTTCGAGCAGGGACACAGCATTTT. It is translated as CASSFRAGTQHF.

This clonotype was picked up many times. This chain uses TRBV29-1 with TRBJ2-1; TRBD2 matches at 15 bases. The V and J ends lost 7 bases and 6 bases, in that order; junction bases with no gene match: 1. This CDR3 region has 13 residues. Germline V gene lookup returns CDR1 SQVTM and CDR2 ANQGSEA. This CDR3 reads CSAGLAGGNEQFF. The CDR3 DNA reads TGCAGCGCGGGACTAGCGGGAGGCAATGAGCAGTTCTTC.

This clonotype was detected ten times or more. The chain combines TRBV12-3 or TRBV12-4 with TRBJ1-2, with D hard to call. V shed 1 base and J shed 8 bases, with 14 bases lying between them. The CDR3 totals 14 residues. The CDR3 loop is CASSLGSHGSGYTF. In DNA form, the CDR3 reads TGTGCCAGCAGTTTAGGCTCCCACGGCTCGGGCTACACCTTC.

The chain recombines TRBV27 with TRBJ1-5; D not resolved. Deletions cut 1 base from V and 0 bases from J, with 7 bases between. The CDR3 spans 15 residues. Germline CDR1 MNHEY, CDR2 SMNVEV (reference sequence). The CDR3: CASSLFPISNQPQHF. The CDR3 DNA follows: TGTGCCAGCAGTTTATTCCCCATTAGCAATCAGCCCCAGCATTTT.